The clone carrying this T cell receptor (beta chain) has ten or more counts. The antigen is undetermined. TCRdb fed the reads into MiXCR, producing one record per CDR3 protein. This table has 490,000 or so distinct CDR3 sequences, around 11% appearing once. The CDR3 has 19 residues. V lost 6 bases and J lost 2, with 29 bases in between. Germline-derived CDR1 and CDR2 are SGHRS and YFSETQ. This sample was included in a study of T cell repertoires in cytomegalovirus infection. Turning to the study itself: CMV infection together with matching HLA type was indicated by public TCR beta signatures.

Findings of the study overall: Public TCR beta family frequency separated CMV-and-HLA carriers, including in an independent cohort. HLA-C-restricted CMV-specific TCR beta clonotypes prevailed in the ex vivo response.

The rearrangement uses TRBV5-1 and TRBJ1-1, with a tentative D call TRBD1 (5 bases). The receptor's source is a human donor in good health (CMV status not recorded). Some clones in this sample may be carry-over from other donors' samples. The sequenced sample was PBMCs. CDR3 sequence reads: CASTRTGSPSGTGNTEAFF. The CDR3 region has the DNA TGCGCCAGCACCCGGACCGGTAGTCCGTCGGGGACTGGAAACACTGAAGCTTTCTTT.